This is a list of T cell receptor beta chains from one sample in a study of blood T cell repertoires in COVID-19. Sequenced by immunoSEQ multiplex PCR; TCRdb stores in-frame clones only, minus some. This table has around 290,000 clones, 88% appearing once. The material sequenced was PBMCs or T cells enriched from blood (not recorded which). The receptors were gathered from a young woman who had recovered from COVID-19. Each CDR3 is given with its conserved first and last residue. D genes are given only for firm matches. Expanded clones are given a class, and other clones once, few, many or no size at all.

CDR3nt: TGTGCCAGCAGCTTAGCGGGGCCAAGCACAGATACGCAGTATTTT; CDR3aa: CASSLAGPSTDTQYF; j_gene: TRBJ2-3; v_gene: TRBV7-9; d_gene: NA; abundance: NA
CDR3nt: TGTGCCAGCAGCCCGGAGCGGGACTATGGCTACACCTTC; CDR3aa: CASSPERDYGYTF; j_gene: TRBJ1-2; v_gene: TRBV5-4; d_gene: NA; abundance: NA
CDR3nt: TGTGCCAGCAGCCCGGGACAGGGGTACGAGCAGTACTTC; CDR3aa: CASSPGQGYEQYF; j_gene: TRBJ2-7; v_gene: TRBV12-3/TRBV12-4; d_gene: TRBD1; abundance: NA
CDR3nt: TGTGCCAGCAGTATCTTCCAGGGGCCCTCCTACGAGCAGTACTTC; CDR3aa: CASSIFQGPSYEQYF; j_gene: TRBJ2-7; v_gene: TRBV5-5; d_gene: NA; abundance: NA
CDR3nt: TGTGCCAGCAGCTTCCCCGGTGGTGCGCAGTATTTT; CDR3aa: CASSFPGGAQYF; j_gene: TRBJ2-3; v_gene: TRBV5-5; d_gene: NA; abundance: NA
CDR3nt: TGCGCCAGCAGCTTGGTACAGGGGGCCACTGAAGCTTTCTTT; CDR3aa: CASSLVQGATEAFF; j_gene: TRBJ1-1; v_gene: TRBV5-1; d_gene: TRBD1; abundance: NA
CDR3nt: TGTGCCAGCAGCGTAGACGGGTATAATTCACCCCTCCACTTT; CDR3aa: CASSVDGYNSPLHF; j_gene: TRBJ1-6; v_gene: TRBV9; d_gene: NA; abundance: NA
CDR3nt: TGTGCCGGGCCCTGGGACAGGGGCTTAGATACGCAGTATTTT; CDR3aa: CAGPWDRGLDTQYF; j_gene: TRBJ2-3; v_gene: TRBV28; d_gene: TRBD1; abundance: NA
CDR3nt: TGTGCCAGCAGCTTAATCATGGCGGGAGGCCTTCCCTACAATGAGCAGTTCTTC; CDR3aa: CASSLIMAGGLPYNEQFF; j_gene: TRBJ2-1; v_gene: TRBV7-2; d_gene: TRBD2; abundance: NA
CDR3nt: TGCGCCAGCAGCCTCGAGGACAGGGTAGCTAACTATGGCTACACCTTC; CDR3aa: CASSLEDRVANYGYTF; j_gene: TRBJ1-2; v_gene: TRBV4-3; d_gene: TRBD1; abundance: NA
CDR3nt: TGCGCCAGCAGCTTGCGATCTAGCCCTCTAGGCACCGGGGAGCTGTTTTTT; CDR3aa: CASSLRSSPLGTGELFF; j_gene: TRBJ2-2; v_gene: TRBV5-1; d_gene: NA; abundance: once
CDR3nt: TGTGCCAGCAGTCCTCTAACGGGAGGGCCTGAGTATGAGCAGTTCTTC; CDR3aa: CASSPLTGGPEYEQFF; j_gene: TRBJ2-1; v_gene: TRBV28; d_gene: TRBD2; abundance: NA
CDR3nt: TGTGCCAGTACCATCCGGGACAGGGGTAATCAGCCCCAGCATTTT; CDR3aa: CASTIRDRGNQPQHF; j_gene: TRBJ1-5; v_gene: TRBV19; d_gene: TRBD1; abundance: NA
CDR3nt: TGTGCCAGCAGTCCCGGGACAGGGGTTGGCTACACCTTC; CDR3aa: CASSPGTGVGYTF; j_gene: TRBJ1-2; v_gene: TRBV12-3/TRBV12-4; d_gene: TRBD1; abundance: NA
CDR3nt: TGTGCCAGCAGTTACCTCGGACAGGGAGCCTATGGCTACACCTTC; CDR3aa: CASSYLGQGAYGYTF; j_gene: TRBJ1-2; v_gene: TRBV6-6; d_gene: TRBD1; abundance: NA
CDR3nt: TGCGCCAGCAGCGCGCGAATAGCGTACGAGCAGTACTTC; CDR3aa: CASSARIAYEQYF; j_gene: TRBJ2-7; v_gene: TRBV4-1; d_gene: NA; abundance: once
CDR3nt: TGTGCCTGGATTGTAGTTGGAGGGTCCCTTCTTTATAGCAATCAGCCCCAGCATTTT; CDR3aa: CAWIVVGGSLLYSNQPQHF; j_gene: TRBJ1-5; v_gene: TRBV30; d_gene: NA; abundance: NA
CDR3nt: TGTGCCAGCAGTCACCGCGGCTCCTACGAGCAGTACTTC; CDR3aa: CASSHRGSYEQYF; j_gene: TRBJ2-7; v_gene: TRBV27; d_gene: NA; abundance: NA
CDR3nt: TGTGCCAGCAGCATCAAAGCGGGAGTAGGAGAGACCCAGTACTTC; CDR3aa: CASSIKAGVGETQYF; j_gene: TRBJ2-5; v_gene: TRBV7-9; d_gene: TRBD2; abundance: NA
CDR3nt: TGTGCCAGCAGCTTGTTCGCGGGGGGAAGAGATACGCAGTATTTT; CDR3aa: CASSLFAGGRDTQYF; j_gene: TRBJ2-3; v_gene: TRBV5-8; d_gene: TRBD2; abundance: NA
CDR3nt: TGTGCCAGCAGCTTAGTTGGGACTAGTCAGTTTAGTGACTACAATGAGCAGTTCTTC; CDR3aa: CASSLVGTSQFSDYNEQFF; j_gene: TRBJ2-1; v_gene: TRBV7-3; d_gene: TRBD2; abundance: NA
CDR3nt: TGTGCCAGCAGCTTAAAAGGGGACAGAGAGAACACTGAAGCTTTCTTT; CDR3aa: CASSLKGDRENTEAFF; j_gene: TRBJ1-1; v_gene: TRBV7-9; d_gene: TRBD1; abundance: NA
CDR3nt: TGTGCCATCAGTGACTCGCACGGGATTATAAACAACTATGGCTACACCTTC; CDR3aa: CAISDSHGIINNYGYTF; j_gene: TRBJ1-2; v_gene: TRBV10-3; d_gene: NA; abundance: NA
CDR3nt: TGTGCCACCAGTGACCCGGGGGGGGACTCCCACAATGAGCAGTTCTTC; CDR3aa: CATSDPGGDSHNEQFF; j_gene: TRBJ2-1; v_gene: TRBV24-1; d_gene: TRBD2; abundance: once
CDR3nt: TGTGCCAGCTCACCCGGGACAGGGAGCAATGAGCAGTTCTTC; CDR3aa: CASSPGTGSNEQFF; j_gene: TRBJ2-1; v_gene: TRBV18; d_gene: TRBD1; abundance: NA
CDR3nt: TGTGCCAGTAGTATTGGCCGACAGGGCCGGACGGGCTACACCTTC; CDR3aa: CASSIGRQGRTGYTF; j_gene: TRBJ1-2; v_gene: TRBV19; d_gene: TRBD1; abundance: NA
CDR3nt: TGTGCCAGCATTGACAGGGAAAAACTGTTTTTT; CDR3aa: CASIDREKLFF; j_gene: TRBJ1-4; v_gene: TRBV28; d_gene: NA; abundance: NA
CDR3nt: TGCGCCAGCACTAGCGGTAACTCCTACGAGCAGTACTTC; CDR3aa: CASTSGNSYEQYF; j_gene: TRBJ2-7; v_gene: TRBV5-1; d_gene: TRBD2; abundance: NA
CDR3nt: TGTGCCAGCAGCGCGGGACAGCACTATGGCTACACCTTC; CDR3aa: CASSAGQHYGYTF; j_gene: TRBJ1-2; v_gene: TRBV11-2; d_gene: TRBD1; abundance: NA
CDR3nt: TGTGCCAGCAGCCCGCGGGACAGGGTCACCGGGGAGCTGTTTTTT; CDR3aa: CASSPRDRVTGELFF; j_gene: TRBJ2-2; v_gene: TRBV7-9; d_gene: TRBD1; abundance: once
CDR3nt: TGCGCCAGCAGCCAGGCCGGCGGGGGCCCCTACGAGCAGTACTTC; CDR3aa: CASSQAGGGPYEQYF; j_gene: TRBJ2-7; v_gene: TRBV4-1; d_gene: NA; abundance: NA
CDR3nt: TGTGCCAGCAGTTACTCAAGCCGGGCTAGCGGAAGCACAGATACGCAGTATTTT; CDR3aa: CASSYSSRASGSTDTQYF; j_gene: TRBJ2-3; v_gene: TRBV6-2/TRBV6-3; d_gene: TRBD2; abundance: NA
CDR3nt: TGTGCCAGCAGTTTATCCCGACTAGCGGCACAAGAGACCCAGTACTTC; CDR3aa: CASSLSRLAAQETQYF; j_gene: TRBJ2-5; v_gene: TRBV28; d_gene: TRBD2; abundance: NA
CDR3nt: TGTGCCATCAAGGGGACTAGCGGGGACAGAGAGACCCAGTACTTC; CDR3aa: CAIKGTSGDRETQYF; j_gene: TRBJ2-5; v_gene: TRBV10-3; d_gene: TRBD2; abundance: once
CDR3nt: TGTGCCAGCTCACCAGCCGCCGGGACAGGGGGCACTGAAGCTTTCTTT; CDR3aa: CASSPAAGTGGTEAFF; j_gene: TRBJ1-1; v_gene: TRBV18; d_gene: TRBD1; abundance: few
CDR3nt: TGTGCCAGCAGCTCACCCCGCGGGAGTGGAGATGAGCAGTTCTTC; CDR3aa: CASSSPRGSGDEQFF; j_gene: TRBJ2-1; v_gene: TRBV11-3; d_gene: TRBD2; abundance: NA
CDR3nt: TGTGCCAGCAGCTTACGGAGCACAGATACGCAGTATTTT; CDR3aa: CASSLRSTDTQYF; j_gene: TRBJ2-3; v_gene: TRBV11-2; d_gene: NA; abundance: NA